The source of this TCR beta chain is a study of T cells in Graves' hyperthyroidism and ophthalmopathy. About the research overall: Specimen type is peripheral blood, collected at initial diagnosis prior to any treatment. Study observations and caveats: Most clonotypes expanded in thyroid above 0.001 were likewise present in blood.

CDR1 is SGHDT and CDR2 is YYEEEE in the germline V gene. This CDR3 contains 13 residues. Deletions cut 4 bases from V and 0 bases from J, with 7 bases between. It was RNA transcripts that yielded the amplified TCR beta CDR3 regions. The HTBI primer set drove a first-round RT-PCR of the TCR CDR3. TCRdb itself ran the multiplex PCR reads through MiXCR, one entry per CDR3 protein. This table has around 56,000 distinct CDR3 sequences, roughly 49% appearing once. Researchers barred patients who had uncontrolled infection, other autoimmune disease, pregnancy or lactation. This clonotype was recorded many times. Antigen: not known.

The receptor's source is a woman in her twenties or thirties with Graves' ophthalmopathy. The chain joins TRBV5-6 to TRBJ1-1; D gene uncertain. The sample taken for sequencing was blood. The CDR3 protein is CASSQGVNTEAFF. CDR3 nucleotide sequence: TGTGCCAGCAGCCAAGGAGTGAACACTGAAGCTTTCTTT.